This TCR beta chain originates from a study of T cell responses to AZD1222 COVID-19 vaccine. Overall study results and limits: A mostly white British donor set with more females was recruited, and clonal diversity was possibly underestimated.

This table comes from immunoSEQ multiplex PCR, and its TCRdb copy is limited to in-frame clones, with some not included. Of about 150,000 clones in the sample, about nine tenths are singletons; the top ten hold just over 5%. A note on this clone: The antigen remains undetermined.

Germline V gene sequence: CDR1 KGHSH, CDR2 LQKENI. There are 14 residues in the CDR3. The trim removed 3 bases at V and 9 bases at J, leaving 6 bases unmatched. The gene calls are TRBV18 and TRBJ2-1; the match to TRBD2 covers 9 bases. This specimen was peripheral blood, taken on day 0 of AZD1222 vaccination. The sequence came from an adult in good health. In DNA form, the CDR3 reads TGTGCCAGCTCACCGACTAGCGGCAGCGGTGAGCAGTTCTTC. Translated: CASSPTSGSGEQFF.